This T cell receptor (beta chain) was identified during a study of T-cell reconstitution after alpha-beta-depleted transplantation in children. About this clonotype: Its matching antigen is unknown.

Researchers prepared the TCRbeta library using unique molecular identifiers, the study reports. TCRdb re-derived calls from the PCR reads in MiXCR, one entry per CDR3 protein. The sample includes about 980,000 distinct CDR3 sequences, roughly 29% of them seen just once. This CDR3 contains 13 residues. Trimming removed 4 bases from V and 1 base from J, with 8 bases in between. Germline V lookup: CDR1 SGDLS, CDR2 YYNGEE. Whole-study results and caveats: Surviving recipient T cells and thymic progenitors underlay high day-60 TCRbeta diversity in some patients. Diversity and T-cell counts at one year after transplant derived mostly from new T cells. Roughly two months post-transplant, alpha-beta T cells reportedly originated from several hundred graft clones that had expanded.

Here the sequenced sample was PBMCs, mostly from graft donor cells, taken 360 days after TCRalphabeta/CD19-depleted stem cell transplant. This receptor was identified in a boy under three years old who had a stem cell transplant for SCID, so the T cells may come from the graft donor. The chain is built from TRBV9 and TRBJ1-1; a weak D match, TRBD1 (5 bases). In nucleotides, the CDR3 is TGTGCCAGCAGCCACGGGGGGAACACTGAAGCTTTCTTT. This codes for CASSHGGNTEAFF.